This TCR beta chain was identified during a study of T cell changes during pregnancy in multiple sclerosis. Here immunoSEQ multiplex PCR was the method, and the copy in TCRdb shows in-frame clones only, minus some. The data show around 130,000 clones, with roughly 95% seen just once and 0.4% to 0.5% held by the top ten. Germline V gene lookup returns CDR1 ENHRY and CDR2 SYGVKD. Trimming removed 0 bases at V and 1 base at J, with 9 bases between. The CDR3 contains 15 residues. The TCR originated in a female donor with multiple sclerosis, enrolled in a pregnancy study. Sequencing used peripheral blood, obtained after pregnancy. The rearrangement links TRBV10-3 to TRBJ1-1, with a possible D match to TRBD1 (6 bases). In nucleotides, the CDR3 is TGTGCCATCAGTGAGTCTTGGACAGCGAACACTGAAGCTTTCTTT. Its translation: CAISESWTANTEAFF.